This T cell receptor beta chain was observed in a study of cytomegalovirus exposure and HLA in healthy donors. This clone was seen more than once but under ten times. Antigen: not known. An end of the junction does not agree with germline; a read error may underlie this. Amplification used 60 Vbeta primers and 13 Jbeta primers. Method: immunoSEQ multiplex PCR; TCRdb's copy keeps in-frame clones and lacks some. The data show over 130,000 clones, about 64% seen once. Per germline, CDR1 SEHNR and CDR2 FQNEAQ (reference sequence). This CDR3 region has 12 residues. General observations from the study: Evidence from a later analysis indicated that most CMV-associated TCR beta chains looked HLA-restricted. After further analysis at a later stage, around 17,000 TCR beta sequences were associated with HLA alleles at 0.05 false discovery rate. Fewer N-insertions than the roughly 700-donor mean were reportedly shown by an Asian-associated ancestry cluster in a later analysis.

The specimen sequenced was PBMCs. The origin of this receptor is a woman aged 55-69 years in good health and CMV-seropositive. The rearrangement joins TRBV7-9 to TRBJ2-5; a weak D match, TRBD2 (6 bases). In nucleotides, the CDR3 is TGTGCCAGCAGCCTGGACTACTCGACCAAGTACTTC. As protein: CASSLDYSTKYF.